Listed below are T cell receptor beta chains from one sample, sequenced in a study of brain T cells in children with intractable seizures. Libraries were prepared by immunoSEQ multiplex PCR; TCRdb keeps only in-frame clonotypes and omits some of them. This sample has around 80,000 clones, with about 93% found just once. Here the sequenced sample was peripheral blood, taken at surgery. All receptors derive from a girl aged 2-10 years with Rasmussen encephalitis and intractable seizures. Both conserved end residues are part of each CDR3. The order of the fields is V gene, J gene, clone size, D gene, CDR3 protein, CDR3 DNA. D genes are given only for firm matches. Clone sizes are given selectively: once, few, many, or a class where the clone is expanded.

TRBV15	TRBJ2-7	once	-	CATSRDRRYEQYF	TGTGCCACCAGCAGAGATCGGAGGTACGAGCAGTACTTC
TRBV7-8	TRBJ2-3	-	TRBD2	CASSLPGRAGADTQYF	TGTGCCAGCAGCCTCCCTGGGAGGGCCGGGGCAGATACGCAGTATTTT
TRBV7-2	TRBJ2-7	-	TRBD2	CASSLDRSGGYEQYF	TGTGCCAGCAGCTTAGATCGTAGCGGGGGCTACGAGCAGTACTTC
TRBV4-1	TRBJ1-2	-	-	CASSQGEGYGYTF	TGCGCCAGCAGCCAAGGGGAGGGGTACGGCTACACCTTC
TRBV11-3	TRBJ1-2	once	-	CASSGYGGNGYTF	TGTGCCAGCAGCGGTTATGGGGGTAATGGCTACACCTTC
TRBV9	TRBJ2-3	once	-	CASSAPKGHTTDTQYF	TGTGCCAGCAGCGCCCCGAAGGGACACACCACAGATACGCAGTATTTT
TRBV5-6	TRBJ1-1	once	-	CASSLWWGTEAFF	TGTGCCAGCAGCTTGTGGTGGGGTACTGAAGCTTTCTTT
TRBV6-5	TRBJ1-4	-	-	CASSSPGANEKLFF	TGTGCCAGCAGTTCACCAGGGGCTAATGAAAAACTGTTTTTT
TRBV11-3	TRBJ1-1	-	-	CASSFAEGTEAFF	TGTGCCAGCAGCTTCGCAGAGGGCACTGAAGCTTTCTTT
TRBV7-2	TRBJ2-7	-	-	CASSLVGVGEQYF	TGTGCCAGCAGCTTAGTAGGGGTGGGTGAGCAGTACTTC
TRBV5-4	TRBJ1-2	-	TRBD1	CASSLAGQPPYGYTF	TGTGCCAGCAGCTTGGCGGGACAGCCTCCCTATGGCTACACCTTC
TRBV4-1	TRBJ1-4	-	-	CASSLPDTGFDEKLFF	TGCGCCAGCAGCCTCCCCGATACAGGGTTCGATGAAAAACTGTTTTTT
TRBV7-3	TRBJ1-5	-	-	CASSLAGDQPQHF	TGTGCCAGCAGCTTAGCAGGAGATCAGCCCCAGCATTTT
TRBV3-1/TRBV3-2	TRBJ1-6	-	-	CASSSKQNSPLHF	TGTGCCAGCAGCTCGAAACAGAATTCACCCCTCCACTTT
TRBV7-2	TRBJ1-3	-	-	CASSLVSSSGNTIYF	TGTGCCAGCAGCTTAGTGTCCAGTTCTGGAAACACCATATATTTT
TRBV4-1	TRBJ1-5	-	-	CASSILQTSQPQHF	TGCGCCAGCAGTATTCTACAGACTTCTCAGCCCCAGCATTTT
TRBV30	TRBJ2-1	-	TRBD2	CAWSGGGYNEQFF	TGTGCCTGGAGCGGGGGGGGCTACAATGAGCAGTTCTTC
TRBV12-5	TRBJ1-1	-	-	CASGPGRGAFF	TGTGCTAGTGGTCCCGGGAGGGGAGCTTTCTTT
TRBV29-1	TRBJ2-7	-	-	CSVGEGPTLEQYF	TGCAGCGTAGGAGAGGGGCCGACTCTCGAGCAGTACTTC
TRBV30	TRBJ2-3	-	-	CAWSAVGDTQYF	TGTGCCTGGAGTGCCGTTGGGGATACGCAGTATTTT
TRBV25-1	TRBJ2-3	-	TRBD2	CASSDREGLGDTQYF	TGTGCCAGCAGTGATAGGGAGGGCCTGGGAGATACGCAGTATTTT
TRBV29-1	TRBJ2-7	-	-	CSVAKGDEQYF	TGCAGCGTTGCTAAGGGGGATGAGCAGTACTTC
TRBV6-2/TRBV6-3	TRBJ1-2	-	-	CASSDSTLYGYTF	TGTGCCAGCAGTGACAGTACCCTCTATGGCTACACCTTC
TRBV19	TRBJ1-3	-	-	CASMDLFSGNTIYF	TGTGCCAGTATGGACCTTTTCTCTGGAAACACCATATATTTT
TRBV3-1/TRBV3-2	TRBJ2-3	-	TRBD2	CASSPGAGGGDTQYF	TGTGCCAGCAGCCCGGGAGCGGGAGGGGGAGATACGCAGTATTTT
TRBV12-3/TRBV12-4	TRBJ1-5	-	-	CASSTRGNQPQHF	TGTGCCAGCAGTACGAGGGGGAATCAGCCCCAGCATTTT
TRBV12-5	TRBJ2-7	once	TRBD2	CASGHQGLAGAYYYEQYF	TGTGCTAGTGGGCATCAGGGACTAGCGGGGGCCTACTACTACGAGCAGTACTTC
TRBV28	TRBJ2-5	-	TRBD1	CASSLGQKETQYF	TGTGCCAGCAGTTTGGGACAGAAAGAGACCCAGTACTTC
TRBV5-4	TRBJ1-2	-	-	CASSLVGENYGYTF	TGTGCCAGCAGCTTGGTCGGGGAGAACTATGGCTACACCTTC
TRBV14	TRBJ2-3	-	-	CASSLSTDTQYF	TGTGCCAGCAGCCTTAGCACAGATACGCAGTATTTT
TRBV20-1	TRBJ2-7	-	TRBD1	CSASIGTGFYEQYF	TGCAGTGCAAGTATCGGGACAGGGTTTTACGAGCAGTACTTC
TRBV27	TRBJ2-7	-	-	CASSLWGKSYEQYF	TGTGCCAGCAGTTTGTGGGGGAAATCCTACGAGCAGTACTTC
TRBV3-1/TRBV3-2	TRBJ1-6	-	TRBD1	CASSHRDRGGSPLHF	TGTGCCAGCAGCCACCGAGACAGGGGGGGTTCACCCCTCCACTTT
TRBV5-6	TRBJ2-1	-	TRBD2	CASRGGRMYNEQFF	TGTGCCAGCAGGGGCGGGAGGATGTACAATGAGCAGTTCTTC
TRBV6-5	TRBJ2-7	once	TRBD2	CASGLAGGGEQYF	TGTGCCAGCGGTCTAGCGGGAGGGGGCGAGCAGTACTTC
TRBV5-4	TRBJ2-1	-	-	CASSLGVANEQFF	TGTGCCAGCAGCTTGGGAGTAGCAAATGAGCAGTTCTTC
TRBV7-6	TRBJ2-2	-	-	CASSLSGTGELFF	TGTGCCAGCAGCTTGAGTGGCACCGGGGAGCTGTTTTTT
TRBV5-6	TRBJ2-1	once	TRBD2	CASSPPLADNEQFF	TGTGCCAGCAGCCCCCCCCTAGCGGACAATGAGCAGTTCTTC
TRBV9	TRBJ1-6	-	TRBD1	CASSVAWDRNNSPLHF	TGTGCCAGCAGCGTAGCTTGGGACAGGAACAATTCACCCCTCCACTTT
TRBV3-1/TRBV3-2	TRBJ1-4	-	-	CASSPYTTNEKLFF	TGTGCCAGCAGTCCGTATACAACTAATGAAAAACTGTTTTTT
TRBV5-1	TRBJ2-3	-	-	CASSLGYTQYF	TGCGCCAGCAGCTTGGGGTATACGCAGTATTTT
TRBV5-6	TRBJ1-6	-	TRBD1	CASSLRKGQGIVSPLHF	TGTGCCAGCAGCTTACGAAAGGGACAGGGGATTGTTTCACCCCTCCACTTT